The next 7 T cell receptor beta chains were all read from a single sample in a study of T cell responses to AZD1222 COVID-19 vaccine. The data were produced by immunoSEQ multiplex PCR, yet TCRdb's version contains in-frame clones alone and is incomplete. The data contain roughly 82,000 clones, about 85% of them seen just once; the ten biggest clones take up about an eighth. The sequences come from peripheral blood, collected on day 0 of AZD1222 vaccination. The receptors were gathered from an adult in good health.

The genes are TRBV18 and TRBJ2-7; a weak D match, TRBD1 (8 bases). CDR3 size: 15 residues. Trimming removed 6 bases from V and 2 bases from J, with 17 bases in between. CDR1 is KGHSH and CDR2 is LQKENI in the germline V gene. The CDR3 spells CASSQGQGGAYEQYF. DNA for the CDR3: TGTGCCAGCTCGCAAGGACAGGGAGGGGCCTACGAGCAGTACTTC.

This clone was seen a single time. The chain couples TRBV29-1 to TRBJ1-2; D not resolved. CDR1 is SQVTM, CDR2 ANQGSEA, per germline. The CDR3 sequence is 11 residues long. V lost 3 bases to trimming and J lost 4 bases, with 6 bases between them. CDR3 nucleotide sequence: TGCAGCGTTGATGCAGGCTATGGCTACACCTTC. This encodes CSVDAGYGYTF.

The gene calls are TRBV11-3 and TRBJ2-7; 7 bases align to TRBD1. This CDR3 region has 15 residues. Germline CDR1 reads SGHNT; CDR2 reads YENEEA. V was clipped by 5 bases and J by 2 bases; unmatched bases: 9. The CDR3 coding sequence is TGTGCCAGCAGCACCTCAGGGGGAAGCCCCTACGAGCAGTACTTC. It yields the protein CASSTSGGSPYEQYF.

The rearrangement uses TRBV2 and TRBJ1-5, with 8 positions matching TRBD1. Looked up from germline, CDR1 is SNHLY and CDR2 is FYNNEI. The CDR3 is made up of 15 amino acids. V was clipped by 7 bases and J by 0 bases; unmatched bases: 5. This CDR3 reads CASKGQGDSNQPQHF. The CDR3 DNA reads TGTGCCAGCAAAGGACAGGGAGATAGCAATCAGCCCCAGCATTTT.

This clone turned up a few times. V gene TRBV12-5 combines with J gene TRBJ1-1; TRBD1 is a possible D gene (6 bases). Germline V CDR1 and CDR2: LGHNT, FRNRAP. The CDR3 is made up of 13 amino acids. The V and J ends lost 6 bases and 7 bases respectively, with 15 bases between them. The CDR3 coding sequence is TGTGCTAGTGGACCTAGTTCGACAGGTGAAGCTTTCTTT. Translating it yields CASGPSSTGEAFF.

The CDR3 here is CATSDPGSNYGYTF. DNA for the CDR3: TGTGCCACCAGTGATCCCGGTTCTAACTATGGCTACACCTTC. The chain joins TRBV24-1 to TRBJ1-2; D uncertain. From germline, CDR1 is KGHDR and CDR2 SFDVKD. This CDR3 is 14 amino acids long. The ends were cut back, 3 bases at V and 0 bases at J, with 7 bases in the middle.

For this clone: One end of the junction varies from germline; a read error may be responsible. This chain links TRBV7-7 with TRBJ2-3; 9 bases fit TRBD2. The germline V gene encodes CDR1 SSHAT and CDR2 FNYEAQ (reference sequence). This CDR3 spans 14 amino acids. The CDR3 DNA reads as TGTGCTAGCAGCTTAGCGGGGGTCGAAGATACGCAGTATTTT. Translation gives CASSLAGVEDTQYF.